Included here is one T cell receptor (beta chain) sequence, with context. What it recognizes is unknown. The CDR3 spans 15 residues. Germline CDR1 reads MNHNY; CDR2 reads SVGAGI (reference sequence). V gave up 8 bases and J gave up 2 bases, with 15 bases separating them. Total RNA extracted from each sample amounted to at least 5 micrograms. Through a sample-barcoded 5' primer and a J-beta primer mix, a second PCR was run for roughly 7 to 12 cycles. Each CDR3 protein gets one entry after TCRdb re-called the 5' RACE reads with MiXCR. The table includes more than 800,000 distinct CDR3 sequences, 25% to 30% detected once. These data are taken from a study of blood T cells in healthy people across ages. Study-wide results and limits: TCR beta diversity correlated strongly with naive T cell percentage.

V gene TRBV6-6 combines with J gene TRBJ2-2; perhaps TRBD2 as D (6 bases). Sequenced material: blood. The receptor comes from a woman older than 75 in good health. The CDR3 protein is CASQAEGLNTGELFF. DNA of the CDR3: TGTGCCAGCCAGGCGGAGGGTCTCAACACCGGGGAGCTGTTTTTT.